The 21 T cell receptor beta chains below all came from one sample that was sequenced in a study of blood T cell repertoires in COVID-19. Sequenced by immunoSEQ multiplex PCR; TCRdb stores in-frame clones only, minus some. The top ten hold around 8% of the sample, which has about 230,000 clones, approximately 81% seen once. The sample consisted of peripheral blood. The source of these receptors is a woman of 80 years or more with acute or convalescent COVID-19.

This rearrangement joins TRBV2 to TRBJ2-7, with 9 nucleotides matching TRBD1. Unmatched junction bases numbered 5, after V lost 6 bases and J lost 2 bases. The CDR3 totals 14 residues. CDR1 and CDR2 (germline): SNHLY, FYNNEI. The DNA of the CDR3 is TGTGCCAGCAGCGGGGACAGGGTCCCCTACGAGCAGTACTTC. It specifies CASSGDRVPYEQYF.

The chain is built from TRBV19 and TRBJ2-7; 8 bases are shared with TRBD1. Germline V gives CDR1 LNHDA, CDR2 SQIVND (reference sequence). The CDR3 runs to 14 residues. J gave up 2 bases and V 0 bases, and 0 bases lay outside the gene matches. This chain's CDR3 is CASSIDRGPYEQYF. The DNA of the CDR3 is TGTGCCAGTAGTATAGACAGGGGGCCCTACGAGCAGTACTTC.

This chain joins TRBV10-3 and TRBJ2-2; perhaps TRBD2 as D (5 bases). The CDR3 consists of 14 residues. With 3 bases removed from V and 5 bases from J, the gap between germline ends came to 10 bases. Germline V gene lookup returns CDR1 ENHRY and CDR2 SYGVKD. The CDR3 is CAISDTRTTGELFF. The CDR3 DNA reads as TGTGCCATCAGTGATACTAGAACAACCGGGGAGCTGTTTTTT.

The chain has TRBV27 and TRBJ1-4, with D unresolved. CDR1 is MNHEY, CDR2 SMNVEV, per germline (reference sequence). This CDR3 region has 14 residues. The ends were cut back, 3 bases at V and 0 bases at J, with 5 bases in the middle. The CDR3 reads CASSFGATNEKLFF. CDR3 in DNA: TGTGCCAGCAGTTTCGGGGCAACTAATGAAAAACTGTTTTTT.

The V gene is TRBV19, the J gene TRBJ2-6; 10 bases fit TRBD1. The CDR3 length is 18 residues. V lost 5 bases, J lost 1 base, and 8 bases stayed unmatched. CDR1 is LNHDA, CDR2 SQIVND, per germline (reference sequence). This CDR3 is CASSGRDRGSSGANVLTF. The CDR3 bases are TGTGCCAGTAGTGGCCGGGACAGGGGCAGTTCTGGGGCCAACGTCCTGACTTTC.

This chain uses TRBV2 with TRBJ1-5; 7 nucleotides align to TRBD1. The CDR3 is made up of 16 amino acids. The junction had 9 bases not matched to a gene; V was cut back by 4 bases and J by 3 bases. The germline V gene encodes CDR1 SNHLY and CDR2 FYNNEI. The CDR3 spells CASSVSGDRANQPQHF. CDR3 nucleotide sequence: TGTGCCAGCAGTGTTAGTGGGGACAGAGCCAATCAGCCCCAGCATTTT. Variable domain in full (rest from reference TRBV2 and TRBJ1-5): EPEVTQTPSHQVTQMGQEVILRCVPISNHLYFYWYRQILGQKVEFLVSFYNNEISEKSEIFDDQFSVERPDGSNFTLKIRSTKLEDSAMYFCASSVSGDRANQPQHFGDGTRLSIL.

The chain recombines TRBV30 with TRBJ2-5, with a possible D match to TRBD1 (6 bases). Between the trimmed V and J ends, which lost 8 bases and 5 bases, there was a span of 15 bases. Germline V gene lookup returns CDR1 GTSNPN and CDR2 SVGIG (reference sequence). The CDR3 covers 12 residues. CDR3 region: CARSTGLETQYF. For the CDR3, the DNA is TGTGCCCGGTCGACAGGTTTGGAGACCCAGTACTTC.

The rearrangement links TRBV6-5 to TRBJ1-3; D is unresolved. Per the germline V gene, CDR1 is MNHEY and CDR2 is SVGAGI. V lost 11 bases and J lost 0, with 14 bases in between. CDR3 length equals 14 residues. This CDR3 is CACKRQFSGNTIYF. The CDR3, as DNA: TGTGCCTGCAAGAGGCAGTTCTCTGGAAACACCATATATTTT.

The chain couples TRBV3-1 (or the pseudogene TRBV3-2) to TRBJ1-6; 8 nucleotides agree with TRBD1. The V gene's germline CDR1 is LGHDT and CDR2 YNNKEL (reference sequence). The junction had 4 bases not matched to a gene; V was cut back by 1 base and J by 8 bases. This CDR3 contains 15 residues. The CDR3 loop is CASSQGAGGHSPLHF. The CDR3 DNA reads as TGTGCCAGCAGCCAAGGGGCAGGGGGCCATTCACCCCTCCACTTT.

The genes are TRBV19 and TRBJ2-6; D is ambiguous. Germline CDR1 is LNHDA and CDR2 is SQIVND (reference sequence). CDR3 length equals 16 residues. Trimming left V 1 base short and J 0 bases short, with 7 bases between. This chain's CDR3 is CASSIGSYSGANVLTF. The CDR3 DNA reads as TGTGCCAGTAGTATAGGGAGCTACTCTGGGGCCAACGTCCTGACTTTC.

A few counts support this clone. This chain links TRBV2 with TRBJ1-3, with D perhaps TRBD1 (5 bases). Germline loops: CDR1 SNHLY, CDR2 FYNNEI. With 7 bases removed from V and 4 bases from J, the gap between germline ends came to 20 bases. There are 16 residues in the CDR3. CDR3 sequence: CASKVSGRGLGNTIYF. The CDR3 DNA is TGTGCCAGCAAGGTTTCCGGTCGGGGGTTAGGAAACACCATATATTTT. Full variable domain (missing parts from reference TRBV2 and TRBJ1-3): EPEVTQTPSHQVTQMGQEVILRCVPISNHLYFYWYRQILGQKVEFLVSFYNNEISEKSEIFDDQFSVERPDGSNFTLKIRSTKLEDSAMYFCASKVSGRGLGNTIYFGEGSWLTVV.

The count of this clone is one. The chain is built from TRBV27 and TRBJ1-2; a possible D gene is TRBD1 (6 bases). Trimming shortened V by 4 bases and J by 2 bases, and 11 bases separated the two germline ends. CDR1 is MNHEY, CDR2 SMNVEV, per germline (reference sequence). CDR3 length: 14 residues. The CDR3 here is CASSYHRANYGYTF. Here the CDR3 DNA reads TGTGCCAGCAGTTACCACAGGGCAAACTATGGCTACACCTTC.

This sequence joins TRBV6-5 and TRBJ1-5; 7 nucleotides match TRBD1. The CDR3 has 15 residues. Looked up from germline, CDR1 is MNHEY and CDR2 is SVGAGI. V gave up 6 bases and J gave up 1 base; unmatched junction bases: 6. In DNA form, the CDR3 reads TGTGCCAGCAGCGGGGACAGAGGGAGCAATCAGCCCCAGCATTTT. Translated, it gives CASSGDRGSNQPQHF.

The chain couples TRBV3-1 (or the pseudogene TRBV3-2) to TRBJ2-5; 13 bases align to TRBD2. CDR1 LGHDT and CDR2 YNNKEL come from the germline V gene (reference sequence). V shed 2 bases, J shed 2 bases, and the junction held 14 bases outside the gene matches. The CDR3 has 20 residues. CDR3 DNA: TGTGCCAGCAGCCAACGCAGGAGGACTAGCGGGGGCGAATCTCAAGAGACCCAGTACTTC. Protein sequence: CASSQRRRTSGGESQETQYF.

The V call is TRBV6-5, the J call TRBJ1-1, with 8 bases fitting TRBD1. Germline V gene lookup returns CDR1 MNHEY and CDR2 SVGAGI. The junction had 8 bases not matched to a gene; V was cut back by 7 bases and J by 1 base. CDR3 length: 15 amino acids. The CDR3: CASKIPGTGNTEAFF. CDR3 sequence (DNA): TGTGCCAGCAAAATCCCGGGGACAGGGAACACTGAAGCTTTCTTT.

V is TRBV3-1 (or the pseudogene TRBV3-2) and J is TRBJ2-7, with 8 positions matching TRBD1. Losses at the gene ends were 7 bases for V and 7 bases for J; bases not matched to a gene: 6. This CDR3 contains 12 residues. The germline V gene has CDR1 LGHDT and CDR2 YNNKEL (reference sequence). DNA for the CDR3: TGTGCCAGCACCGACAGGGGAAGTGAGCAGTACTTC. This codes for CASTDRGSEQYF.

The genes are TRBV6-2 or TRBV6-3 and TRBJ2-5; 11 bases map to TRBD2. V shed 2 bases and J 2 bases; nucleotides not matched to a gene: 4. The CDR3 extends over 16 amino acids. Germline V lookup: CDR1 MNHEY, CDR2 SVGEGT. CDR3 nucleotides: TGTGCCAGCAGTTACCGACTAGCGGGGTATCAAGAGACCCAGTACTTC. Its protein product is CASSYRLAGYQETQYF.

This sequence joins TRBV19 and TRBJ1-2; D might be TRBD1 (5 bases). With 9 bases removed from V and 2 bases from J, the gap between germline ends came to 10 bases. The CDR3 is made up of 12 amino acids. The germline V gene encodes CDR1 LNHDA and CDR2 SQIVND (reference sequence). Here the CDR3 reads CASQGHNYGYTF. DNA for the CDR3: TGTGCCAGCCAAGGACACAACTATGGCTACACCTTC.

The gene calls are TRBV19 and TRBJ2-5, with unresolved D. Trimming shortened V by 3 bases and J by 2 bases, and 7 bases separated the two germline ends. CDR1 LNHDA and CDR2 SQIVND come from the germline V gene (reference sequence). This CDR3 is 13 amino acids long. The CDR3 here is CASSMSRQETQYF. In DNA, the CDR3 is TGTGCCAGTAGTATGTCTAGGCAAGAGACCCAGTACTTC.

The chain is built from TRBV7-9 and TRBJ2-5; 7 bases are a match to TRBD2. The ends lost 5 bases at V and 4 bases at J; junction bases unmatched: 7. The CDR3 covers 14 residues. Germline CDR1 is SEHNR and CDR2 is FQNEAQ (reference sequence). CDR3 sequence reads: CASSPTTSTETQYF. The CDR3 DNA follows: TGTGCCAGCAGCCCCACGACTAGCACAGAGACCCAGTACTTC.

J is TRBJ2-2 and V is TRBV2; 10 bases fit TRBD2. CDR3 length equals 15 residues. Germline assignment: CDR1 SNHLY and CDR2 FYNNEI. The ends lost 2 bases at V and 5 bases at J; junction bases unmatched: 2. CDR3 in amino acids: CASSETSGMTGELFF. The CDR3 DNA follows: TGTGCCAGCAGTGAAACTAGCGGGATGACCGGGGAGCTGTTTTTT.